The source of this T cell receptor (beta chain) is a study of T cell responses to AZD1222 COVID-19 vaccine (dated by TCRdb to the early 2020s). Broadly, across the study: AZD1222 recipients whose second dose came at about 4 weeks and those whose second dose came at about 12 weeks were combined into one group, since spike-specific TCR depth and breadth did not differ between the two schedules. TCR sequencing covered approximately 230 trial participants: nearly 210 given two doses of AZD1222 and 26 given two doses of MenACWY control vaccine. Trial participants were enrolled by age into subgroups of 18-55, 56-69 and 70-plus years, and roughly 150, 30 and 60 TCR-sequenced participants, respectively, were included in these subgroups.

The CDR3 regions of human TCRbeta chains were analyzed by immunosequencing. The original pipeline was this. TCRs in the repertoires were compared against a reference library of SARS-CoV-2-specific TCRs that had been generated with the MIRA antigen-specificity platform. Breadth was defined as the fraction of unique TCRs that were SARS-CoV-2-associated, and depth was defined as the fraction of total T cells that were SARS-CoV-2-associated. Using the MIRA data, each spike-specific TCR was assigned both to the spike region to which the TCR was reactive and to a CD4 or CD8 class. Log10-transformed breadth and depth values were compared by one-way ANOVA with Sidak's multiple comparisons tests. This is the immuneACCESS table as TCRdb keeps it, with only in-frame sequences that have V and J called. A part of the clones is gone; compared with another copy, unresolved V genes explain less than half, and the rest is unexplained. The V and J calls and the clone size are those of that table, but D and trimming were determined from the DNA. This sample has 65,000 to 90,000 clones in its table, and more than 70% of those were observed once. Together, the top ten hold 20% of the sample.

V ends up 6 bases short and J 0 bases short, with an unmatched junction base count of 2. The CDR3 has 15 amino acids, counting the end cysteine and phenylalanine. The kept DNA is CDR3 alone, 45 bases in frame from the first base. CDR1 and CDR2, per the germline V gene (reference sequence), are SEHNR and FQNEAQ. Remarks on this clone: Its antigen has not been determined. No much larger clone is present one base from it, and per-base qualities are unavailable.

The paper's findings and limits, for the study overall: Because no day 14 peak-response samples were available, the repertoires could be characterized only after the peak T cell response. The 56-69-year group was small, and its depth increase did not reach significance, likely because of low power. Spike-specific TCR breadth and depth rose significantly after two AZD1222 doses compared with day 0 and with MenACWY recipients. Only a handful of AZD1222 recipients were SARS-CoV-2 seropositive at baseline, limiting conclusions about previously exposed vaccinees. CD4 TCRs associated with the vaccine covered the entire spike protein, and the dominant responses were in regions 160-218 and 743-854. Epitopes outside the regions mutated in the B.1.351 and B.1.1.7 variants were reportedly recognized by nearly half of the unique spike-specific TCRs. Most participants were white British and females outnumbered males, and the authors suggested that clonal diversity may have been underestimated.

What the time point label conveys for this sample: baseline before first vaccination. Vaccinee samples were obtained from the UK trials COV001 and COV002, which included a single-blind randomized controlled phase 2/3 trial of AZD1222 (ChAdOx1 nCoV-19) in healthy adults. For TCRbeta chain sequencing, PBMC samples were collected from trial participants at day 0 and at day 28 after the second dose. The starting material was peripheral blood, obtained on day 0 of AZD1222 vaccination. The receptor comes from an adult in good health. The V and J genes are TRBV7-9 and TRBJ2-7, with 13 central nucleotides matching TRBD2. In nucleotide form, the sequence is TGTGCCAGCAGTGGACTAGCGGGAGACTCCTACGAGCAGTACTTC. The translation is CASSGLAGDSYEQYF.